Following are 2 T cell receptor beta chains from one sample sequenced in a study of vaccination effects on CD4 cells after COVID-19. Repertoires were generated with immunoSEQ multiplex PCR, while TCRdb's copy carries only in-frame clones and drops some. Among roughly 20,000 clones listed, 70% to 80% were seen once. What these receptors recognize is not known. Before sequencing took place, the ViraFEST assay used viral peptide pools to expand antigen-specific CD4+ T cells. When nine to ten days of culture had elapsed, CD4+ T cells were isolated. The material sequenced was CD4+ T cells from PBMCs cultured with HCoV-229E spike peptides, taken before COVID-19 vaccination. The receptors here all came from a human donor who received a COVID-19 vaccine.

The DNA of the CDR3 is TGCGCCAGCAGCCAGGGACTACCCACAGATACGCAGTATTTT. Amino acids: CASSQGLPTDTQYF. This sequence joins TRBV5-1 and TRBJ2-3; 7 positions agree with TRBD2. Trimming took 4 bases from V and 2 from J; bases not matched to a gene: 4. The CDR3 has 14 amino acids. The germline V gene encodes CDR1 SGHRS and CDR2 YFSETQ.

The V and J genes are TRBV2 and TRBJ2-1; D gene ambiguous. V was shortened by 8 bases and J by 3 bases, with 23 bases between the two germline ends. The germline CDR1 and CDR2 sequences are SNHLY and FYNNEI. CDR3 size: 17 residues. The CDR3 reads CASLWFELAKSYNEQFF. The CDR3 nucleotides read TGTGCCAGCCTATGGTTCGAGTTGGCCAAGAGCTACAATGAGCAGTTCTTC. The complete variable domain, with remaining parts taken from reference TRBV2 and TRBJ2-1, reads EPEVTQTPSHQVTQMGQEVILRCVPISNHLYFYWYRQILGQKVEFLVSFYNNEISEKSEIFDDQFSVERPDGSNFTLKIRSTKLEDSAMYFCASLWFELAKSYNEQFFGPGTRLTVL.